This passage covers 17 T cell receptor beta chains from one sample sequenced in a study of blood T cell repertoires in COVID-19. Some clones are missing from TCRdb's copy, which holds only in-frame ones; the method was immunoSEQ multiplex PCR. The sample contains under 300,000 clones, about nine tenths of which appear only once. Sequences were obtained from PBMCs or T cells enriched from blood (not recorded which). The receptor source for this set is a woman in her 40s who had recovered from COVID-19.

The chain employs TRBV5-4 and TRBJ1-2, with D possibly TRBD1 on 5 matching bases. The CDR3 consists of 15 residues. V was cut by 2 bases and J by 2 bases, with 13 bases left in between. The V gene's germline CDR1 is SGHNT and CDR2 YYREEE (reference sequence). DNA for the CDR3: TGTGCCAGCAGCTTTGGGGGAGGACAAAACTATGGCTACACCTTC. It codes for CASSFGGGQNYGYTF.

The V and J genes are TRBV9 and TRBJ2-5; TRBD1 matches 10 bases. Germline CDR1 and CDR2: SGDLS and YYNGEE. The V gene end was trimmed by 0 bases and the J gene end by 5 bases; junction bases not matched to a gene: 16. This CDR3 is 19 amino acids long. CDR3 DNA sequence: TGTGCCAGCAGCGTAGCCCCCGGGACAGGGGAGATGAGGCGGGAGACCCAGTACTTC. It specifies CASSVAPGTGEMRRETQYF.

The V and J genes are TRBV7-9 and TRBJ1-5, with D unresolved. With 5 bases removed from V and 5 bases from J, the gap between germline ends came to 19 bases. This CDR3 has 16 amino acids. Germline lookup yields CDR1 SEHNR and CDR2 FQNEAQ (reference sequence). The DNA of the CDR3 is TGTGCCAGCAGCGAAGGCCGGTCAGGCACCGATCAGCCCCAGCATTTT. Translation gives CASSEGRSGTDQPQHF.

The chain couples TRBV4-2 to TRBJ1-4; D remains ambiguous. V was shortened by 2 bases and J by 10 bases, with 11 bases between the two germline ends. CDR1 is LGHNA and CDR2 is YNFKEQ in the germline V gene. The CDR3 runs to 13 residues. CDR3 in DNA: TGTGCCAGCAGCCAATACTCGGTTGGAAAACTGTTTTTT. Translated, it gives CASSQYSVGKLFF.

CDR3 nucleotide sequence: TGTGCCTGGAGCGCTACTAGCGGAAGACACAATGAGCAGTTCTTC. It encodes CAWSATSGRHNEQFF. The gene calls are TRBV30 and TRBJ2-1, with TRBD2 identical over 8 bases. J was trimmed by 5 bases and V by 3 bases; bases with no gene match: 9. Germline CDR1 is GTSNPN and CDR2 is SVGIG (reference sequence). The CDR3 has 15 residues.

The chain combines TRBV5-1 with TRBJ2-5; TRBD1 is a possible D gene (6 bases). V lost 4 bases and J 3 bases, leaving 19 bases between the germline ends. The CDR3 covers 16 residues. Germline V gene lookup returns CDR1 SGHRS and CDR2 YFSETQ. The CDR3 protein is CASSPVVLGAKETQYF. For the CDR3, the DNA is TGCGCCAGCAGCCCGGTAGTCCTGGGGGCTAAAGAGACCCAGTACTTC.

The chain employs TRBV7-3 and TRBJ2-1; 15 bases map to TRBD2. The CDR3 consists of 19 residues. Germline trimming cut 6 bases from V and 0 bases from J; bases unmatched to any gene: 9. CDR1 SGHTA and CDR2 FQGTGA come from the germline V gene. The CDR3, as DNA: TGTGCCAGCAGAGGGACTAGCGGGAGGCGAAGGAGCTCCTACAATGAGCAGTTCTTC. Residues: CASRGTSGRRRSSYNEQFF.

V is TRBV18 and J is TRBJ2-1; a possible D gene is TRBD2 (6 bases). There are 14 residues in the CDR3. Germline V CDR1 and CDR2: KGHSH, LQKENI. With 3 bases removed from V and 3 bases from J, the gap between germline ends came to 9 bases. The CDR3 nucleotides are TGTGCCAGCTCACCCTCGGGACTCTACAATGAGCAGTTCTTC. This sequence encodes CASSPSGLYNEQFF.

A single count supports this clone. V usage is TRBV25-1 and J usage is TRBJ2-3, with 9 bases matching TRBD2. CDR3 size: 14 residues. After removal of 11 bases from V and 5 bases from J, the junction contained 11 bases not matched to a gene. In germline, CDR1 is MGHDK, CDR2 SYGVNS. The CDR3 sequence is CASKGLAGLDTQYF. DNA of the CDR3: TGTGCCTCTAAAGGGCTAGCGGGATTAGATACGCAGTATTTT.

V is TRBV7-3 and J is TRBJ1-6; D is uncertain. Germline loops: CDR1 SGHTA, CDR2 FQGTGA. V dropped 2 bases and J dropped 10 bases, with 15 bases sitting between them. The length of the CDR3 is 15 residues. The CDR3 nucleotides read TGTGCCAGCAGCTTATCACAGTTAAATGGATCACCCCTCCACTTT. Protein: CASSLSQLNGSPLHF. Using reference TRBV7-3 and TRBJ1-6 for the parts outside the CDR3, the full variable domain is GAGVSQTPSNKVTEKGKYVELRCDPISGHTALYWYRQSLGQGPEFLIYFQGTGAADDSGLPNDRFFAVRPEGSVSTLKIQRTERGDSAVYLCASSLSQLNGSPLHFGNGTRLTVT.

V usage is TRBV4-1 and J usage is TRBJ1-2; 7 nucleotides match TRBD1. Germline V gives CDR1 MGHRA, CDR2 YSYEKL. J gave up 4 bases and V 2 bases, and 10 bases lay outside the gene matches. The CDR3 length is 16 residues. CDR3 nucleotide sequence: TGCGCCAGCAGCCAACATATTCCAGGGGGAATCTATGGCTACACCTTC. This encodes CASSQHIPGGIYGYTF.

The genes are TRBV9 and TRBJ1-2, with D maybe TRBD1 (5 bases). V was cut by 0 bases and J by 3 bases, with 12 bases left in between. The germline V gene encodes CDR1 SGDLS and CDR2 YYNGEE. The CDR3 contains 15 residues. CDR3 bases: TGTGCCAGCAGCGTAGGGGTAAGGGGCGACTATGGCTACACCTTC. It codes for CASSVGVRGDYGYTF.

This clone was picked up a small number of times. The chain combines TRBV27 with TRBJ1-6; D unresolved. CDR3 length equals 15 residues. The V and J ends lost 5 bases and 6 bases respectively, with 14 bases between them. The germline gives CDR1 MNHEY, CDR2 SMNVEV (reference sequence). The CDR3 is CASSPNRVTNSPLHF. The CDR3 DNA is TGTGCCAGCAGTCCGAATCGGGTCACTAATTCACCCCTCCACTTT.

The chain has TRBV7-2 and TRBJ2-7; 7 bases are a match to TRBD2. CDR1 is SGHTA and CDR2 is FQGNSA in the germline V gene. The CDR3 has 15 amino acids. The V segment lost 2 bases and the J segment 0 bases; nucleotides outside the gene matches: 4. The CDR3 here is CASSLSSGSSYEQYF. The CDR3 region has the DNA TGTGCCAGCAGCTTATCTAGCGGAAGCTCCTACGAGCAGTACTTC. Supplemented by reference TRBV7-2 and TRBJ2-7, the full variable domain reads GAGVSQSPSNKVTEKGKDVELRCDPISGHTALYWYRQSLGQGLEFLIYFQGNSAPDKSGLPSDRFSAERTGGSVSTLTIQRTQQEDSAVYLCASSLSSGSSYEQYFGPGTRLTVT.

This chain uses TRBV3-1 (or the pseudogene TRBV3-2) with TRBJ1-6, with D unclear. This CDR3 spans 12 amino acids. CDR1 and CDR2 from the germline V gene are LGHDT and YNNKEL (reference sequence). Trimming removed 8 bases at V and 5 bases at J, with 7 bases between. The CDR3 sequence is CASRVHNSPLHF. The CDR3 coding sequence is TGTGCCAGCCGGGTACATAATTCACCCCTCCACTTT.

The rearrangement links TRBV6-6 to TRBJ1-6; D is ambiguous. Trimming pared 6 bases from V and 10 bases from J, leaving 13 bases between. The CDR3 is 13 residues long. The germline V gene has CDR1 MNHNY and CDR2 SVGAGI (reference sequence). This CDR3 reads CASSIDLGSPLHF. In nucleotides, the CDR3 is TGTGCCAGCAGCATAGACTTAGGCTCACCCCTCCACTTT.

The chain employs TRBV7-3 and TRBJ1-1; possibly TRBD1 for D (6 bases). Germline V gene sequence: CDR1 SGHTA, CDR2 FQGTGA. V was shortened by 5 bases and J by 0 bases, with 10 bases between the two germline ends. The CDR3 is 14 residues long. CDR3 in DNA: TGTGCCAGCAGCCCGGGACAAATGAACACTGAAGCTTTCTTT. This sequence encodes CASSPGQMNTEAFF.